Listed below are T cell receptor beta chains from one sample, sequenced in a study of blood T cell repertoires in COVID-19. Profiled with immunoSEQ multiplex PCR; TCRdb holds only in-frame clones, not every one. The sample carries 150,000 to 200,000 clones, roughly 79% recorded once. Specimen: peripheral blood. The receptors originated from a woman in her 70s with acute or convalescent COVID-19. Both conserved end residues are part of each CDR3.

cdr3_aa j_call v_call
CASTPPGQSNTEAFF TRBJ1-1 TRBV27
CASSPLAGGVTGELFF TRBJ2-2 TRBV2
CASNRGNFNSPLHF TRBJ1-6 TRBV27
CASSIIAGGPYNEQFF TRBJ2-1 TRBV19
CASSIYSNRELSYGYTF TRBJ1-2 TRBV19
CASSLLDRNTEAFF TRBJ1-1 TRBV5-4
CASSQDRGEQYF TRBJ2-7 TRBV18
CASSQKATGPLGYTF TRBJ1-2 TRBV3-1/TRBV3-2
CASSKEALTGPGANVLTF TRBJ2-6 TRBV21-1
CSVEWTGILETQYF TRBJ2-5 TRBV29-1
CASRSLLGRDMETQYF TRBJ2-5 TRBV7-6
CASMREGATNEKLFF TRBJ1-4 TRBV6-5
CASSEVGDTTSYEQYF TRBJ2-7 TRBV5-6
CASSEVRGQETQYF TRBJ2-5 TRBV7-9
CASSPSETGYTGELFF TRBJ2-2 TRBV7-9
CASSLSSGRTGELFF TRBJ2-2 TRBV3-1/TRBV3-2
CASRLSGLSDRYEQYF TRBJ2-7 TRBV19
CASSLEPDSPLHF TRBJ1-6 TRBV11-2
CASSTRQGADEQYF TRBJ2-7 TRBV14
CASSVGEGGLAGVSYNEQFF TRBJ2-1 TRBV9
CASSQDMRQSF TRBJ1-2 TRBV4-2
CASSREQGVRSGANVLTF TRBJ2-6 TRBV4-1
CAWGFVINTEAFF TRBJ1-1 TRBV30
CASSHWPILASGGEKLFF TRBJ1-4 TRBV4-1
CASSYGTGTSTDTQYF TRBJ2-3 TRBV6-5
CASSQESLLNTEAFF TRBJ1-1 TRBV3-1/TRBV3-2
CASSVTSGSGSYNEQFF TRBJ2-1 TRBV7-2